The next 8 T cell receptor beta chains were all read from a single sample in a study of regulatory T cells in long-lasting Graves disease listed by TCRdb under 2021. Library preparation employed multiplex PCR. TCRdb names Illumina HiSeq 4000 as the instrument used. TCR beta libraries were built with iRepertoire HTBI primers and Arm-PCR amplification of CDR3 regions. The public sequencing data were trimmed at Q25 with fastp and processed into clonotypes with MiXCR by TCRdb, which kept only in-frame beta chains. Each entry merges the rows of one CDR3 protein and shows their most common DNA and genes. A total of a few hundred thousand distinct CDR3 sequences appear in this sample, roughly a fifth of them only once. The ten largest clones represent approximately 60% of the sample. The meaning of the sample's time point label: persistent/refractory GD, antithyroid drugs over 5 years with positive TRAb. For both TCR sequencing and RNA sequencing, RNA was extracted from PBMCs in TRIzol.

The source was peripheral blood mononuclear cells (PBMCs), collected when the disease was refractory, from a patient treated with antithyroid drugs. The receptor source for this set is a female donor with Graves disease.

For this clonotype: A much larger clone lies a single base off, so this may be a read error. This sequence joins TRBV15 and TRBJ2-5; 13 bases line up with TRBD2. The ends lost 3 bases at V and 5 bases at J; junction bases unmatched: 6. Germline V lookup: CDR1 LNHNV, CDR2 YYDKDF (reference sequence). The CDR3 is 16 amino acids. The CDR3 DNA reads TGTGCCACCAGCAGGGACACTAGCGGGAGGGAGGAGACCCAGTACTTC. Protein sequence: CATSRDTSGREETQYF.

Many counts were recorded for this clonotype. The V gene is TRBV7-2, the J gene TRBJ2-7; maybe TRBD1 (5 bases). V lost 1 base and J lost 3, with 10 bases in between. The germline V gene has CDR1 SGHTA and CDR2 FQGNSA. The CDR3 consists of 14 residues. The CDR3 protein is CASSLGGRNYEQYF. CDR3 DNA sequence: TGTGCCAGCAGCTTAGGGGGCAGAAACTACGAGCAGTACTTC. Full variable domain (missing parts from reference TRBV7-2 and TRBJ2-7): GAGVSQSPSNKVTEKGKDVELRCDPISGHTALYWYRQSLGQGLEFLIYFQGNSAPDKSGLPSDRFSAERTGGSVSTLTIQRTQQEDSAVYLCASSLGGRNYEQYFGPGTRLTVT.

This clonotype was seen at least ten times. The chain links TRBV6-9 to TRBJ2-5; TRBD2 agrees at 9 bases. Trimming cost V 3 bases and J 4 bases; bases outside gene matches: 3. Germline CDR1 MNHGY, CDR2 SVAAGI. CDR3 length equals 14 residues. CDR3 protein: CASSYAGGGETQYF. CDR3 nucleotide sequence: TGTGCCAGCAGTTACGCGGGAGGGGGAGAGACCCAGTACTTC.

There are many counts of this clonotype. This chain links TRBV7-9 with TRBJ2-5; D ambiguous. Trimming took off 3 bases at V and 2 bases at J, with 10 bases between the two ends. Germline values: CDR1 SEHNR, CDR2 FQNEAQ (reference sequence). The CDR3 has 14 residues. CDR3 coding DNA: TGTGCCAGCAGCTTTAGGGAACAGCAAGAGACCCAGTACTTC. It encodes CASSFREQQETQYF. Based on the CDR3 plus reference TRBV7-9 and TRBJ2-5, the full variable domain is DTGVSQNPRHKITKRGQNVTFRCDPISEHNRLYWYRQTLGQGPEFLTYFQNEAQLEKSRLLSDRFSAERPKGSFSTLEIQRTEQGDSAMYLCASSFREQQETQYFGPGTRLLVL.

This clonotype was seen at least ten times. The rearrangement links TRBV20-1 to TRBJ1-2; no clear D gene. With 5 bases removed from V and 2 bases from J, the gap between germline ends came to 15 bases. There are 14 residues in the CDR3. Germline CDR1 reads DFQATT; CDR2 reads SNEGSKA (reference sequence). The CDR3 DNA reads TGCAGTGCTGCCCTCCAGGCAGAGAACTATGGCTACACCTTC. Encoded protein: CSAALQAENYGYTF.

The chain combines TRBV10-3 with TRBJ2-1, with 12 bases identical to TRBD1. J lost 9 bases, V lost 2 bases, and 11 bases had no gene match. Germline assignment: CDR1 ENHRY and CDR2 SYGVKD. The CDR3 runs 17 residues. CDR3 in DNA: TGTGCCATCAGTGAGCCGTATGGGGACAGGGGGCATGGTGAGCAGTTCTTC. Its protein is CAISEPYGDRGHGEQFF.

There are many counts of this clonotype. The chain uses TRBV7-2 and TRBJ2-7; D not certain. The CDR3 spans 14 residues. The V gene lost 1 base and the J gene lost 2 bases, with 9 bases spanning the gap. Germline V gene sequence: CDR1 SGHTA, CDR2 FQGNSA. The CDR3 sequence: CASSLGSFTYEQYF. The DNA for the CDR3 is TGTGCCAGCAGCTTAGGTAGCTTCACCTACGAGCAGTACTTC.

This clonotype was counted at least ten times. The chain joins TRBV5-1 to TRBJ1-1, with unresolved D. The germline V gene encodes CDR1 SGHRS and CDR2 YFSETQ. CDR3 length equals 12 residues. V lost 1 base and J lost 8, with 9 bases in between. CDR3 loop: CASSLSGLEAFF. In nucleotides, the CDR3 is TGCGCCAGCAGCTTGTCTGGGCTCGAAGCTTTCTTT.